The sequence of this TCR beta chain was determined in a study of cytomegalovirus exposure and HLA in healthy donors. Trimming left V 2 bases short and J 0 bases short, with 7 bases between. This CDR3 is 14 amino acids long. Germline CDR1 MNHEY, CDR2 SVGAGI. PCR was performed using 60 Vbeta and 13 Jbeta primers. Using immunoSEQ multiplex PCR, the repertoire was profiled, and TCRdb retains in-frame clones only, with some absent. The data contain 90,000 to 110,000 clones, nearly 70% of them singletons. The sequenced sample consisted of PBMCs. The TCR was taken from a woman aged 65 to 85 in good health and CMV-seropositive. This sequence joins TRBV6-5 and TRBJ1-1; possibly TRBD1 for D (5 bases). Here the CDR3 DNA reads TGTGCCAGCAGTTACCAGGGCATGAACACTGAAGCTTTCTTT. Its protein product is CASSYQGMNTEAFF.